The present TCR beta chain was sequenced within a study of blood T cell repertoires in COVID-19. Study-wide background: Material from acute and convalescent COVID-19 was sourced from the United States, Italy and Spain. Sources were T cells, B-cell-depleted T cells, or PBMCs; the material itself was cDNA or gDNA.

CDR3 length equals 13 residues. Germline values: CDR1 MNHEY, CDR2 SVGAGI. V gave up 8 bases and J gave up 5 bases; unmatched junction bases: 5. In the original workflow: Reference gene primer amplification yielded estimated nucleated cell counts. The method was immunoSEQ multiplex PCR; TCRdb's version includes in-frame clones alone and lacks a portion of them. The V and J calls and clone size were taken over from that table, and D and trimming were inferred from the DNA. The repertoire includes under 150,000 clones, just under 90% of them detected once, and around 4.5% sits in the top ten. This chain uses TRBV6-5 with TRBJ1-2, with 10 bases aligning to TRBD1. The sequencing input was peripheral blood. This TCR came from a woman in her forties with acute or convalescent COVID-19. Here the CDR3 reads CASSRTGGYGYTF. CDR3 in DNA: TGTGCCAGCTCAAGGACAGGGGGGTATGGCTACACCTTC.